The 12 T cell receptor beta chains given below trace back to one sample, sequenced in a study of Graves' ophthalmopathy and Graves' hyperthyroidism. The TCR beta CDR3 regions underwent amplification from RNA transcripts. HTBI-primed RT-PCR formed the first round, and a multiplex PCR formed the second. TCRdb re-analysed the multiplex PCR reads in MiXCR, keeping a single row per CDR3 protein. The sample yields about 220,000 distinct CDR3 sequences, 20% to 25% seen once. Sequencing was performed on peripheral blood. These TCRs come from a woman aged 45 to 65 with Graves' ophthalmopathy.

This clonotype was detected many times. J is TRBJ1-5 and V is TRBV24-1; 8 nucleotides agree with TRBD1. The V and J ends lost 5 bases and 5 bases, in that order; junction bases with no gene match: 10. The germline CDR1 and CDR2 sequences are KGHDR and SFDVKD. This CDR3 comprises 16 residues. This CDR3 is CATSAGGQGGYQPQHF. DNA for the CDR3: TGTGCCACCAGTGCCGGCGGACAGGGAGGATATCAGCCCCAGCATTTT.

This clonotype was seen repeatedly, ten times or more. This chain links TRBV20-1 with TRBJ1-5; D is undetermined. The CDR3 extends over 15 amino acids. V lost 0 bases and J lost 0, with 9 bases in between. Germline V lookup: CDR1 DFQATT, CDR2 SNEGSKA (reference sequence). The CDR3 spells CSARDYRVSNQPQHF. CDR3 sequence (DNA): TGCAGTGCTAGAGATTATAGGGTTAGCAATCAGCCCCAGCATTTT.

The chain combines TRBV5-1 with TRBJ1-2; D might be TRBD1 (5 bases). V was trimmed by 5 bases and J by 0 bases, leaving 8 bases between them. CDR1 and CDR2 from the germline V gene are SGHRS and YFSETQ. This CDR3 spans 13 amino acids. CDR3 DNA: TGCGCCAGCAGGACAGTTTCTAACTATGGCTACACCTTC. Translating it yields CASRTVSNYGYTF.

In its sample, this clonotype was seen many times. CDR3 bases: TGTGCCAGCAGCGTAGAGGAAGGACAGCCCCAAGAGACCCAGTACTTC. It is translated as CASSVEEGQPQETQYF. The chain carries TRBV9 and TRBJ2-5, with TRBD1 as a possible D gene (6 bases). Germline values: CDR1 SGDLS, CDR2 YYNGEE. The V end lost 0 bases, the J end lost 1 base, and 13 bases lay between the germline ends. The CDR3 extends over 16 amino acids.

This clonotype was found many times. The chain is built from TRBV28 and TRBJ2-5, with a tentative D call TRBD2 (6 bases). This CDR3 comprises 14 residues. Between the trimmed V and J ends, which lost 5 bases and 5 bases, there was a span of 15 bases. The germline gives CDR1 MDHEN, CDR2 SYDVKM. CDR3 in DNA: TGTGCCAGCAGTCCGCCGGGGGACCGGGAGACCCAGTACTTC. This sequence encodes CASSPPGDRETQYF.

This clonotype has a handful of counts. CDR3 sequence (DNA): TGTGCCAGCAGCGGACAGGGTATGGAAGCTTTCTTT. The encoded protein is CASSGQGMEAFF. J is TRBJ1-1 and V is TRBV7-9, with 8 bases lining up with TRBD1. V lost 5 bases, J lost 8 bases, and 4 bases stayed unmatched. CDR3 length: 12 residues. Germline V lookup: CDR1 SEHNR, CDR2 FQNEAQ (reference sequence).

Ten or more counts support this clonotype. The rearrangement uses TRBV7-8 and TRBJ2-5; the D call may be TRBD1 or TRBD2 (5 bases each). Germline CDR1 is SGHVS and CDR2 is FQNEAQ. The CDR3 contains 14 residues. V was shortened by 5 bases and J by 5 bases, with 15 bases between the two germline ends. In nucleotides, the CDR3 is TGTGCCAGCAGCCCTACCCGGGGCTTGGAGACCCAGTACTTC. Amino acid sequence: CASSPTRGLETQYF.

This clonotype was seen repeatedly, ten times or more. This chain links TRBV12-3 or TRBV12-4 with TRBJ1-1; D might be TRBD1 (5 bases). V was pared by 2 bases and J by 6 bases, with 10 bases between. There are 13 residues in the CDR3. The CDR3 DNA reads as TGTGCCAGCAGTTTAAAAGGAGGGGCTGAAGCTTTCTTT. Translation gives CASSLKGGAEAFF.

The sample holds a few counts of this clonotype. Given a much more abundant clone one base away, this may be a read error. The rearrangement links TRBV29-1 to TRBJ1-1; a possible D gene is TRBD1 (6 bases). V gave up 5 bases and J gave up 3 bases, with 13 bases separating them. The CDR3 runs 13 residues. The germline V gene encodes CDR1 SQVTM and CDR2 ANQGSEA. The DNA of the CDR3 is TGCAGCGTTAATCAGGGGTCGGACACTGAAGCTTTCTTT. Protein: CSVNQGSDTEAFF.

This clonotype was recorded many times. For the CDR3, the DNA is TGTGCCAGCAGTGAAGGGGGGGTATTGAACACTGAAGCTTTCTTT. This sequence encodes CASSEGGVLNTEAFF. The chain uses TRBV6-1 and TRBJ1-1, with D possibly TRBD1 on 5 matching bases. The germline V gene has CDR1 MNHNS and CDR2 SASEGT. Between the trimmed V and J ends, which lost 1 base and 0 bases, there was a span of 9 bases. The CDR3 runs to 15 residues.

This clonotype was observed at least ten times. V and J are TRBV12-3 or TRBV12-4 and TRBJ2-2; D not certain. Trimming removed 6 bases from V and 9 bases from J, with 11 bases in between. This CDR3 is 12 amino acids long. CDR3: CASRINRRELFF. CDR3 nucleotide sequence: TGTGCCAGCAGAATAAACCGCCGGGAGCTGTTTTTT.

The table lists this clonotype with many counts. The CDR3 here is CASKRENTGELFF. The CDR3 coding sequence is TGTGCCAGCAAACGCGAGAACACCGGGGAGCTGTTTTTT. The chain links TRBV6-1 to TRBJ2-2; D is undetermined. Trimming took off 7 bases at V and 1 base at J, with 7 bases between the two ends. The CDR3 length is 13 residues. The germline V gene has CDR1 MNHNS and CDR2 SASEGT.